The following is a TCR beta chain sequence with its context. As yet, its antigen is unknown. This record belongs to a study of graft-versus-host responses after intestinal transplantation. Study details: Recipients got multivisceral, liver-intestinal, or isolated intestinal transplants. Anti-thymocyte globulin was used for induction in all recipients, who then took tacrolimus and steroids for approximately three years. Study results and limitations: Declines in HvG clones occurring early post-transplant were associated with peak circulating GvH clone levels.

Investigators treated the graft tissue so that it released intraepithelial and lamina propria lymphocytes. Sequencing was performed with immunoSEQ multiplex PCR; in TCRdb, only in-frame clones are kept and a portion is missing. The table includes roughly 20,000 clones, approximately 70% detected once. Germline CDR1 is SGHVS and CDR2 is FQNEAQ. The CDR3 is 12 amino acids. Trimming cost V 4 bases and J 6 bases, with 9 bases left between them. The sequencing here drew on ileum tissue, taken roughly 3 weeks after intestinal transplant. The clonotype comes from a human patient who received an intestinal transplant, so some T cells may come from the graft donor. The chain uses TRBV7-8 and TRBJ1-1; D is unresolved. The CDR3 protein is CASSSPPAEAFF. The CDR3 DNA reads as TGTGCCAGCAGCTCCCCTCCGGCTGAAGCTTTCTTT.